The source of this T cell receptor (beta chain) is a study of blood T cells in healthy people across ages. The second PCR ran about 6 to 12 cycles with a sample-barcoded 5' primer and J-beta primers. Every cDNA molecule bore a tag from a template-switch adaptor containing 12 random nucleotides. TCRdb reprocessed the 5' RACE reads via MiXCR and lists one record per CDR3 protein. The table lists about 640,000 distinct CDR3 sequences, about 54% of them singletons, with over 30% in the top ten. V lost 3 bases, J lost 3 bases, and 6 bases stayed unmatched. This CDR3 region has 14 residues. Germline V CDR1 and CDR2: SGHRS, YFSETQ.

This receptor was obtained from a man in his 60s in good health. The genes are TRBV5-1 and TRBJ2-7, with 7 nucleotides matching TRBD1. The sequenced material came from blood. The CDR3 nucleotides read TGCGCCAGCAGCTGGAACGACAGGGACTACGAGCAGTACTTC. Protein: CASSWNDRDYEQYF.